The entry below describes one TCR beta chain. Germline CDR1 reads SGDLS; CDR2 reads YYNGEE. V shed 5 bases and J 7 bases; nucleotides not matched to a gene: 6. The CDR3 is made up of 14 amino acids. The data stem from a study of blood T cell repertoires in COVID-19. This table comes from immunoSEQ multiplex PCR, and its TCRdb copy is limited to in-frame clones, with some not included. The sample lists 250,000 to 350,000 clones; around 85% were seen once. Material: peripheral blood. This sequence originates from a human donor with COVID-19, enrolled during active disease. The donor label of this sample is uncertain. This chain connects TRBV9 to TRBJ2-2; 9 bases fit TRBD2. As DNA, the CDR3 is TGTGCCAGCAGTCGAGCGGGAGGAAGCGGGGAGCTGTTTTTT. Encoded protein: CASSRAGGSGELFF.